This record covers a single TCR beta chain. Its antigen is unknown. With 0 bases removed from V and 4 bases from J, the gap between germline ends came to 10 bases. This CDR3 is built from 14 residues. Germline CDR1 reads ENHRY; CDR2 reads SYGVKD. This sample's time point: pre-treatment sample, taken before nivolumab and TIL therapy. The record originates from a study of TIL therapy for anti-PD-1-resistant metastatic lung cancer. Turning to the study itself: Tumors carried a median about 1.5 non-synonymous mutations per megabase.

Sequencing used immunoSEQ v3. Repertoires were generated with immunoSEQ multiplex PCR, while TCRdb's copy carries only in-frame clones and drops some. The data contain tens of thousands of clones, roughly 84% of them singletons. General observations from the study: The baseline peripheral repertoire was partially replaced by infused TIL clonotypes that later decayed.

This receptor was identified in a person between 30 and 80 years old with non-small cell lung cancer. This sample comprised blood, obtained at baseline. The chain carries TRBV10-3 and TRBJ2-7, with a possible D match to TRBD2 (5 bases). The CDR3 DNA is TGTGCCATCAGTGAGTCAGGAATAGCGTACGAGCAGTACTTC. Translated, it gives CAISESGIAYEQYF.